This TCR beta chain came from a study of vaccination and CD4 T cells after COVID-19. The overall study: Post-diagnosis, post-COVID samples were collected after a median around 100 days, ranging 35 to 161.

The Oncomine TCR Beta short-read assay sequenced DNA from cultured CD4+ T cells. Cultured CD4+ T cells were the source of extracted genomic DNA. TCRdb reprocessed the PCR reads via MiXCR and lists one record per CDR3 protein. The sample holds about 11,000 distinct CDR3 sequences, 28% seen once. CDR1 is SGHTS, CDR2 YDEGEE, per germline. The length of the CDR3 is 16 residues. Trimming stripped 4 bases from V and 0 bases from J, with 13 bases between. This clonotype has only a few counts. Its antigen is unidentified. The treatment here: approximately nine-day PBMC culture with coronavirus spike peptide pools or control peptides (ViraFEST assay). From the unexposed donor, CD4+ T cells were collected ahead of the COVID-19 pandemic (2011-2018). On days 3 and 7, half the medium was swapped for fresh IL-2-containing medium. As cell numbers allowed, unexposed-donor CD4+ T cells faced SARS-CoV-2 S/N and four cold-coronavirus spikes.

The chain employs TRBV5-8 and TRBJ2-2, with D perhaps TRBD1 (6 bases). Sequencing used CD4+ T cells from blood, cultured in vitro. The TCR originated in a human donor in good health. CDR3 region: CASSKPGHTNTGELFF. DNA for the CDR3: TGTGCCAGCAGCAAACCGGGACATACGAACACCGGGGAGCTGTTTTTT.